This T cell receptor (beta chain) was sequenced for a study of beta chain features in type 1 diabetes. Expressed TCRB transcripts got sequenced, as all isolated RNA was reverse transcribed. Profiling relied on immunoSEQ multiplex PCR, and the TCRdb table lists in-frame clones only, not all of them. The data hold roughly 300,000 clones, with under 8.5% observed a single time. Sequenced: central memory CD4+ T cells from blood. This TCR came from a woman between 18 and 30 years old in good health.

The CDR3 here is CASSPLSGLSTDTQYF. DNA of the CDR3: TGTGCCAGCTCACCACTCAGCGGATTAAGCACAGATACGCAGTATTTT. The chain carries TRBV18 and TRBJ2-3; TRBD2 might be the D (5 bases). Deletions cut 1 base from V and 0 bases from J, with 11 bases between. The germline V gene has CDR1 KGHSH and CDR2 LQKENI. The CDR3 runs to 16 residues.